This TCR beta chain was identified in a study of cytomegalovirus exposure and HLA in healthy donors. About the research overall: The Caucasian-associated ancestry cluster contained 81% of the approximately 400 genotyped donors. General study points: Excluded: some indistinguishable V segments such as TRBV6-2 and TRBV6-3. A later analysis associated roughly 15,000 TCR beta sequences with HLA alleles at a 0.05 false discovery rate. Researchers reportedly found TCR beta sequences accurately predicted most subjects' HLA-A and HLA-B alleles.

This clone is termed medium-sized. What it recognizes is unknown. The CDR3 runs 15 residues. Germline V gene lookup returns CDR1 ENHRY and CDR2 SYGVKD. V was shortened by 3 bases and J by 3 bases, with 11 bases between the two germline ends. This PCR relied on a set of 60 Vbeta primers and 13 Jbeta primers. The repertoire was sequenced with immunoSEQ multiplex PCR; TCRdb's copy has only in-frame clones and lacks some. Seen here are 40,000 to 45,000 clones, roughly 51% observed once, and the top ten hold roughly 6%. Material: PBMCs. The rearrangement links TRBV10-3 to TRBJ1-4, with D unclear. The receptor comes from a man aged 60 to 75 in good health and CMV-seronegative. CDR3 sequence: CAISDATSANEKLFF. CDR3 coding DNA: TGTGCCATCAGTGATGCGACATCGGCTAATGAAAAACTGTTTTTT.